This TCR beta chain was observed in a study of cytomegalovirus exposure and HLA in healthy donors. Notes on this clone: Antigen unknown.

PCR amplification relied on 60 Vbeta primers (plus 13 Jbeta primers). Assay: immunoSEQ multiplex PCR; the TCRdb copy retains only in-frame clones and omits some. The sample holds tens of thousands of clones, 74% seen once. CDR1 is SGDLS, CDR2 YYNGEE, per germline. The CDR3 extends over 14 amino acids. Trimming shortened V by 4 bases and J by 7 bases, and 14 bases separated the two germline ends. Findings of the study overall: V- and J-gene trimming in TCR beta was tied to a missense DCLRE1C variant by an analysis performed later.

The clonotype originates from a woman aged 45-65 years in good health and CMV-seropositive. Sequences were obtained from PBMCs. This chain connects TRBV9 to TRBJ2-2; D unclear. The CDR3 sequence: CASSPSSVGGELFF. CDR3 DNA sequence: TGTGCCAGCAGCCCCTCATCCGTCGGCGGGGAGCTGTTTTTT.